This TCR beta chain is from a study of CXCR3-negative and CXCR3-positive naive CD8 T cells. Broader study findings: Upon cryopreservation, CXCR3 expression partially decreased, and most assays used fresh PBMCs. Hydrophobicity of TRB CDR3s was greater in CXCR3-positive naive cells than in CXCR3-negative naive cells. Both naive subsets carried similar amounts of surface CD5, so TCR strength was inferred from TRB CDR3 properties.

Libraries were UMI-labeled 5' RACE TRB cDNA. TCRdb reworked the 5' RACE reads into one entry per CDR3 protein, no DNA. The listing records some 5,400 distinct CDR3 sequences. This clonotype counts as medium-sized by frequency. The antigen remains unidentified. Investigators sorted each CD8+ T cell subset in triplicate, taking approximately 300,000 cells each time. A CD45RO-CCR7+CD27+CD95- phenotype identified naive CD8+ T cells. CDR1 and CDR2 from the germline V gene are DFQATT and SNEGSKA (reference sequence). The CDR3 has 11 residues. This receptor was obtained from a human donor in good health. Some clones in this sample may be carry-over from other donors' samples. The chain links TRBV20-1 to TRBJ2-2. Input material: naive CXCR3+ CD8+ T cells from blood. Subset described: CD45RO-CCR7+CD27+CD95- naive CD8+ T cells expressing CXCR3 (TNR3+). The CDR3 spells CSARLGGELFF.